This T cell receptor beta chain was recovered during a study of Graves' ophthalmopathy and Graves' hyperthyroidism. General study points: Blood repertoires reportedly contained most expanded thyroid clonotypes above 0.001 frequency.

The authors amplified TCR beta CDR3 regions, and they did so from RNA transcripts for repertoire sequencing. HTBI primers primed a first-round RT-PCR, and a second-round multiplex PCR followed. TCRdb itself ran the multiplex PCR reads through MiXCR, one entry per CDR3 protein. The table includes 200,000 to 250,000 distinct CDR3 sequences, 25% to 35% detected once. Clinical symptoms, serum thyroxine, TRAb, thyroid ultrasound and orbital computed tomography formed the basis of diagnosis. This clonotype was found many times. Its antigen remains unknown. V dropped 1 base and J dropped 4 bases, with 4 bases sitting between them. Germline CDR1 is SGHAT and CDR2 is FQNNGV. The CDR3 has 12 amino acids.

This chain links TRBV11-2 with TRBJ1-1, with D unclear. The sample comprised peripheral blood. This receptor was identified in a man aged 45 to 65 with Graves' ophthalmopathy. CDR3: CASSLGPTEAFF. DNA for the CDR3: TGTGCCAGCAGCTTAGGACCCACTGAAGCTTTCTTT.